This TCR beta chain was obtained from a study of human T cells and chemical hapten exposure. Study-wide background: Patches with 0.01% DPC went on the upper back, and the tests were read at 6 days.

Unique molecular identifiers were linked by the library to individual cDNA molecules. TCRdb re-called the RACE reads through MiXCR, storing one row per CDR3 protein. The data contain just under 60,000 distinct CDR3 sequences, about an eighth of them seen just once; the ten biggest clones take up 2.4%. Germline CDR1 SGHDN, CDR2 FVKESK. The length of the CDR3 is 15 residues. V trimming: 1 base; J trimming: 7 bases; junction bases outside the gene matches: 8. The time point denotes: patch test 3, about 24 weeks after DPC sensitization. The treatment is: therapeutic diphenylcyclopropenone sensitization with weekly scalp DPC.

Sample: whole blood, taken in connection with sensitization to the hapten diphenylcyclopropenone (DPC). The chain is built from TRBV14 and TRBJ1-2, with 8 bases that match TRBD1. This receptor was taken from a man aged 25-45 years with alopecia areata. Some clones in this sample may be carry-over from other donors' samples. In DNA form, the CDR3 reads TGTGCCAGCAGCCAAGGCCGGACAGGGTGGGCTGGCTACACCTTC. Its protein is CASSQGRTGWAGYTF.